This TCR beta chain derives from a study of T cells in Graves' hyperthyroidism and ophthalmopathy. About the study: Sampling of peripheral blood happened at initial diagnosis, prior to any treatment. Study observations and caveats: Most thyroid clonotypes that were expanded above 0.001 also turned up in blood.

Uncontrolled infection, other autoimmune disease, pregnancy or lactation excluded patients. The CDR3 consists of 12 residues. Trimming pared 5 bases from V and 15 bases from J, leaving 17 bases between. Per the germline V gene, CDR1 is SEHNR and CDR2 is FQNEAQ (reference sequence). Using RNA transcripts as the source, TCR beta CDR3 regions were amplified. The TCR CDR3 first-round RT-PCR relied on the HTBI primer set. TCRdb passed the multiplex PCR reads through MiXCR, listing each CDR3 protein once. This table holds approximately 300,000 distinct CDR3 sequences, roughly 17% found once. Comments on this clonotype: What it recognizes is unknown.

This receptor was identified in a man aged 30 to 39 with Graves' hyperthyroidism. The J gene is TRBJ2-1, the V gene TRBV7-9; the D gene could be TRBD1 or TRBD2 (5 bases each). Material: blood. CDR3 coding DNA: TGTGCCAGCAGCCCTAGGGACGGGCGCGTGTTCTTC. Protein: CASSPRDGRVFF.